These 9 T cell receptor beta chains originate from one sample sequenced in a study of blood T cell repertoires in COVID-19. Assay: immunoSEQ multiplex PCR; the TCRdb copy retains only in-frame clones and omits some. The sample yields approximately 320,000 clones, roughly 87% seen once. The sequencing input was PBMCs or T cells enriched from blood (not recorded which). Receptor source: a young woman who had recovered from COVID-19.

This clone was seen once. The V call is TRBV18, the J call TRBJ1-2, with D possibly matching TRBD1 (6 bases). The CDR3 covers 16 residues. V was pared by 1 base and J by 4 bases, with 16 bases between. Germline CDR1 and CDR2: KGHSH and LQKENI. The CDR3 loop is CASSPQGDTVSYGYTF. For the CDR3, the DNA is TGTGCCAGCTCACCACAAGGGGACACCGTTAGCTATGGCTACACCTTC.

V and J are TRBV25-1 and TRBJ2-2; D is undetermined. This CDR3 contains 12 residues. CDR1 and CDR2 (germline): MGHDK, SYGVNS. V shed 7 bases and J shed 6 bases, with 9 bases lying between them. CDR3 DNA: TGTGCCAGCAATCAGGCCGCCGGGGAGCTGTTTTTT. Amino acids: CASNQAAGELFF.

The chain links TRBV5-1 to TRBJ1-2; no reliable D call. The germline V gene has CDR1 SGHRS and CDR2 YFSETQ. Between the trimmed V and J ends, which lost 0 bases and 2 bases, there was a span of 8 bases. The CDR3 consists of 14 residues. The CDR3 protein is CASSLVRGNYGYTF. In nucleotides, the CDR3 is TGCGCCAGCAGCTTGGTGAGAGGGAACTATGGCTACACCTTC.

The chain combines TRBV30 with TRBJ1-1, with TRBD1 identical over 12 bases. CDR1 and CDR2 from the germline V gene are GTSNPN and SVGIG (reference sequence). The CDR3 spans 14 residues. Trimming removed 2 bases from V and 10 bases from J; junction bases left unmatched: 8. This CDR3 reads CAWSSWDRGRGAFF. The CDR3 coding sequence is TGTGCCTGGAGTTCCTGGGACAGGGGGCGTGGAGCTTTCTTT.

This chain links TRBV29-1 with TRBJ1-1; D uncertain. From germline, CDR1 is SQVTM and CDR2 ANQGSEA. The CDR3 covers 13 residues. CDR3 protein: CSANSFGNTEAFF. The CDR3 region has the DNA TGCAGTGCAAATTCGTTCGGGAACACTGAAGCTTTCTTT.

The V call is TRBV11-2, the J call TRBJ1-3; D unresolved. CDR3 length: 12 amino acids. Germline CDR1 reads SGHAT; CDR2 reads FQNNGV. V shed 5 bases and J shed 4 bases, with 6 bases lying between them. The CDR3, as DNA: TGTGCCAGCAGCAAACAAGGAAACACCATATATTTT. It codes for CASSKQGNTIYF.

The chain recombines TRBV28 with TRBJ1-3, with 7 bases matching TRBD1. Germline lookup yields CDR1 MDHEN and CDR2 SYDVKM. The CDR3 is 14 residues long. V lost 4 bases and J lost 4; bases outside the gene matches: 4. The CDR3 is CASSSQGLGNTIYF. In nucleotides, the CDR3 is TGTGCCAGCAGTTCACAGGGGCTAGGAAACACCATATATTTT. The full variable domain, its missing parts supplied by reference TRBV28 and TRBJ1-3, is DVKVTQSSRYLVKRTGEKVFLECVQDMDHENMFWYRQDPGLGLRLIYFSYDVKMKEKGDIPEGYSVSREKKERFSLILESASTNQTSMYLCASSSQGLGNTIYFGEGSWLTVV.

DNA of the CDR3: TGTGCTAGTGGTCCAGGGACAGGGGGTACTGAAGCTTTCTTT. Encoded protein: CASGPGTGGTEAFF. J is TRBJ1-1 and V is TRBV12-5; 11 bases map to TRBD1. The J segment lost 5 bases and the V segment lost 5 bases, leaving 4 bases of the junction unmatched. Germline V gives CDR1 LGHNT, CDR2 FRNRAP. The CDR3 spans 14 residues.

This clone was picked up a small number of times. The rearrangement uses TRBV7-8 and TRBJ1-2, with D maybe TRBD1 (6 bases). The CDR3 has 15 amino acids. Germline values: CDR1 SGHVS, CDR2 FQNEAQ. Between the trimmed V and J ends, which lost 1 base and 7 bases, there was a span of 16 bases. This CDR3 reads CASSLGVVGAGGYTF. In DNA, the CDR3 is TGTGCCAGCAGCTTAGGAGTTGTGGGGGCTGGTGGCTACACCTTC.